These 12 T cell receptor beta chains came from one sample sequenced in a study of technical replicates of blood from a few donors. Repertoires were generated with immunoSEQ multiplex PCR, while TCRdb's copy carries only in-frame clones and drops some. The table records roughly 56,000 clones, 90% to 95% of them present only once. Sequenced: PBMCs. The origin of the receptors is a human donor in good health. Some clones in this sample may be carry-over from other donors' samples.

A single count supports this clone. This sequence joins TRBV5-1 and TRBJ1-1; D remains ambiguous. Germline V gene sequence: CDR1 SGHRS, CDR2 YFSETQ. The CDR3 has 14 amino acids. Trimming pared 4 bases from V and 4 bases from J, leaving 14 bases between. In DNA, the CDR3 is TGCGCCAGCAGCCTAGGGAGCGCCGGCACTGAAGCTTTCTTT. Translation gives CASSLGSAGTEAFF.

The genes are TRBV7-9 and TRBJ1-2; D remains ambiguous. This CDR3 region has 14 residues. Trimming took off 7 bases at V and 1 base at J, with 13 bases between the two ends. Germline CDR1 SEHNR, CDR2 FQNEAQ (reference sequence). CDR3 nucleotide sequence: TGTGCCAGCACCACCGACTCCAATAACTATGGCTACACCTTC. Protein product: CASTTDSNNYGYTF.

The chain links TRBV7-2 to TRBJ2-5; TRBD2 aligns across 7 bases. Trimming removed 5 bases from V and 4 bases from J; junction bases left unmatched: 10. Per germline, CDR1 SGHTA and CDR2 FQGNSA. The CDR3 totals 15 residues. CDR3 residues: CASSPRLAKGETQYF. The CDR3 DNA reads TGTGCCAGCAGCCCCCGACTAGCCAAAGGAGAGACCCAGTACTTC.

The CDR3 spells CASSQDTTGVIFSYEQYF. The CDR3 coding sequence is TGCGCCAGCAGCCAAGATACCACCGGGGTCATTTTCTCCTACGAGCAGTACTTC. The V and J genes are TRBV4-3 and TRBJ2-5; possibly TRBD2 for D (5 bases). The DNA matches TRBJ2-7 better at its end, which makes the J call doubtful. The CDR3 has 18 amino acids. Germline values: CDR1 LGHNA, CDR2 YSLEER.

The chain joins TRBV18 to TRBJ2-4; D remains ambiguous. V was cut by 2 bases and J by 0 bases, with 8 bases left in between. This CDR3 region has 15 residues. In germline, CDR1 is KGHSH, CDR2 LQKENI. DNA for the CDR3: TGTGCCAGCTCACCAGCGGAATTAGCCAAAAACATTCAGTACTTC. It codes for CASSPAELAKNIQYF.

The chain links TRBV30 to TRBJ2-7; 8 bases fit TRBD2. Losses at the gene ends were 5 bases for V and 6 bases for J; bases not matched to a gene: 6. Germline lookup yields CDR1 GTSNPN and CDR2 SVGIG (reference sequence). The CDR3 spans 12 residues. CDR3 DNA: TGTGCCTGGGAGCGGGAGACTTCCGAGCAGTACTTC. This gives the protein CAWERETSEQYF.

This chain links TRBV5-1 with TRBJ2-7; 9 nucleotides line up with TRBD1. CDR3 size: 15 residues. Trimming at V came to 3 bases and at J to 9 bases, leaving 13 bases not matched to a gene. Germline V gene sequence: CDR1 SGHRS, CDR2 YFSETQ. CDR3 DNA: TGCGCCAGCAGCTCCGGAGGGACAGGGCTTTATGGGCAGTACTTC. The encoded protein is CASSSGGTGLYGQYF.

The rearrangement uses TRBV5-4 and TRBJ1-6; D unclear. CDR3 length: 15 amino acids. Trimming removed 4 bases at V and 2 bases at J, with 10 bases between. Germline assignment: CDR1 SGHNT and CDR2 YYREEE (reference sequence). The CDR3 is CASSRGVTYNSPLHF. DNA of the CDR3: TGTGCCAGCAGCCGGGGAGTTACCTATAATTCACCCCTCCACTTT.

This rearrangement joins TRBV11-2 to TRBJ1-1; D is uncertain. CDR1 and CDR2 from the germline V gene are SGHAT and FQNNGV. V was trimmed by 1 base and J by 0 bases, leaving 9 bases between them. The CDR3 is made up of 15 amino acids. As DNA, the CDR3 is TGTGCCAGCAGCTTAGGAATTCCGGTGAACACTGAAGCTTTCTTT. As protein: CASSLGIPVNTEAFF.

The V and J genes are TRBV2 and TRBJ1-1, with D uncertain. V was pared by 6 bases and J by 4 bases, with 12 bases between. The CDR3 sequence is 13 residues long. Germline CDR1 SNHLY, CDR2 FYNNEI. The DNA for the CDR3 is TGTGCCAGCAGGGCGCAGGCCGGCACTGAAGCTTTCTTT. Encoded protein: CASRAQAGTEAFF.

V is TRBV27 and J is TRBJ1-5; maybe TRBD1 (5 bases). This CDR3 spans 14 amino acids. Trimming removed 6 bases from V and 7 bases from J, with 16 bases in between. The germline V gene encodes CDR1 MNHEY and CDR2 SMNVEV (reference sequence). The chain's CDR3 is CASSLTSGAQPQHF. Written as DNA, the CDR3 is TGTGCCAGCAGCCTCACTAGCGGGGCGCAGCCCCAGCATTTT.

This chain links TRBV6-5 with TRBJ2-2; a weak D match, TRBD2 (5 bases). Trimming pared 1 base from V and 3 bases from J, leaving 9 bases between. From germline, CDR1 is MNHEY and CDR2 SVGAGI. The CDR3 extends over 15 amino acids. The CDR3, as DNA: TGTGCCAGCAGTTACTTTCTCGGGGACACCGGGGAGCTGTTTTTT. This sequence encodes CASSYFLGDTGELFF.